Listed here is a single TCR beta chain. Its cognate antigen is unknown. Profiling relied on immunoSEQ multiplex PCR, and the TCRdb table lists in-frame clones only, not all of them. This sample has around 130,000 clones; about 94% occur once, and the top ten carry around 7%. This specimen belongs to a study of T cell responses to AZD1222 COVID-19 vaccine. Study results and limitations: Donors in the cohort were predominantly white British and more often female, and clonal diversity was possibly underestimated. Nearly half of spike-specific TCRs reportedly target variant regions that are unmutated in the B.1.351 and B.1.1.7 variants.

The V gene's germline CDR1 is MNHNY and CDR2 SVGAGI (reference sequence). Trimming removed 5 bases from V and 3 bases from J; junction bases left unmatched: 12. This CDR3 is built from 18 residues. The receptor was isolated from an adult in good health. This specimen consisted of peripheral blood, obtained on day 0 of AZD1222 vaccination. The chain recombines TRBV6-6 with TRBJ2-1; 11 bases map to TRBD2. This CDR3 is CASSPGLAALRSYNEQFF. The CDR3 nucleotides are TGTGCCAGCAGTCCGGGACTAGCGGCCCTTAGAAGCTACAATGAGCAGTTCTTC.